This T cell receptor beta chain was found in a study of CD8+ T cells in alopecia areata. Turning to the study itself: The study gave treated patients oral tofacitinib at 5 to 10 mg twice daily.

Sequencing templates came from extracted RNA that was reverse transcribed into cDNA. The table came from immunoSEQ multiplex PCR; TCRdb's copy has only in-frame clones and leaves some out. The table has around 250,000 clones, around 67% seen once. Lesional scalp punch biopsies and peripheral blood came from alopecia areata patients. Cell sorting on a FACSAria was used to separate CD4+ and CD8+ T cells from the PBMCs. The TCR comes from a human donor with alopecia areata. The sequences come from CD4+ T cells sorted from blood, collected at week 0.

The CDR3 region is CASSLVGSGSDYGYTF. CDR3 bases: TGTGCCAGCAGCTTGGTGGGGTCAGGGAGCGACTATGGCTACACCTTC. The chain has TRBV5-6 and TRBJ1-2; TRBD1 might be the D (5 bases). CDR1 is SGHDT, CDR2 YYEEEE, per germline. CDR3 length equals 16 residues. Trimming stripped 0 bases from V and 3 bases from J, with 15 bases between. Full variable domain (remainder filled in from reference TRBV5-6 and TRBJ1-2): DAGVTQSPTHLIKTRGQQVTLRCSPKSGHDTVSWYQQALGQGPQFIFQYYEEEERQRGNFPDRFSGHQFPNYSSELNVNALLLGDSALYLCASSLVGSGSDYGYTFGSGTRLTVV.